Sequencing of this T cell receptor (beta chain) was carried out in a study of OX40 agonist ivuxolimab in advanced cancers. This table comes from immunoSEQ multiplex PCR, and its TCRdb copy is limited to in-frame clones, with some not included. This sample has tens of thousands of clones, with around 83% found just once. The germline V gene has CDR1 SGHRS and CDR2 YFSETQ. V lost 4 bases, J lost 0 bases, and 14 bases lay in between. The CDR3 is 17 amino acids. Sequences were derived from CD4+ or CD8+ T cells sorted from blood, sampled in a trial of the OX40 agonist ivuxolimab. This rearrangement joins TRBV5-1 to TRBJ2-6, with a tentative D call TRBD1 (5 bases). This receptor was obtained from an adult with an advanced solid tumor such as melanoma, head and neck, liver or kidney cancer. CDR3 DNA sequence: TGCGCCAGCAGCAGACCACAGGTTACCTCTGGGGCCAACGTCCTGACTTTC. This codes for CASSRPQVTSGANVLTF.